The clone carrying this T cell receptor beta chain was observed once. Its antigen is currently unknown. The germline V and J ends were trimmed by 0 bases and 5 bases, with 17 bases remaining between them. The length of the CDR3 is 16 residues. Germline CDR1 LGHNA, CDR2 YNFKEQ. This entry belongs to a study of graft-versus-host responses after intestinal transplantation. The study, taken as a whole, reports: GvH clones detected in recipient marrow included some appearing first in ileum or blood. Elevated graft-versus-host to host-versus-graft clonal ratios in allografts were recorded for patients with graft-donor T cell macrochimerism.

Assay: immunoSEQ multiplex PCR; the TCRdb copy retains only in-frame clones and omits some. The sample contains tens of thousands of clones, 92% of which appear only once. The chain links TRBV4-2 to TRBJ2-7; possibly TRBD1 for D (6 bases). The material sequenced was bone marrow, taken 734 days after intestinal transplantation. This clonotype was sampled from a human patient who received an intestinal transplant, so some T cells may come from the graft donor. CDR3 sequence reads: CASSQDPAGAADEQYF. The DNA for the CDR3 is TGTGCCAGCAGCCAAGACCCAGCAGGGGCGGCCGACGAGCAGTACTTC.